Sequencing of this TCR beta chain was carried out in a study of vaccination effects on CD4 cells after COVID-19. Investigators separated out CD4+ T cells once around 11 days of culture had passed. Cultures received IL-2 medium that replaced half the medium on days 3 and 7. Concerning this clone: Its antigen is still unknown.

TCRdb's table, derived via immunoSEQ multiplex PCR, lists solely in-frame clones and lacks some. The table includes tens of thousands of clones, 60% to 80% detected once. Germline CDR1 reads KGHSH; CDR2 reads LQKENI. This CDR3 region has 13 residues. The V end lost 0 bases, the J end lost 6 bases, and 8 bases lay between the germline ends. This clonotype was obtained from a human donor who received a COVID-19 vaccine. This sequence joins TRBV18 and TRBJ1-2, with a possible D match to TRBD1 (5 bases). The sample was CD4+ T cells from PBMCs cultured without peptide, taken before COVID-19 vaccination. CDR3 coding DNA: TGTGCCAGCTCACCACCGGCAGGGAATGGCTACACCTTC. This sequence encodes CASSPPAGNGYTF.